One and the same sample provided the 11 T cell receptor beta chains below, sequenced in a study of PD-1 blockade in classical Hodgkin lymphoma. Clones were read by immunoSEQ multiplex PCR, and TCRdb kept only the in-frame ones, dropping some. The table lists about 29,000 clones, around 86% of them singletons. Each patient's relapse followed autologous stem cell transplantation, and brentuximab vedotin exposure varied. From thawed PBMCs, CD4+ T cells were purified using magnetic negative selection. This material consisted of CD4+ T cells from blood, taken at baseline. The receptor set was obtained from a human donor with classical Hodgkin lymphoma.

J is TRBJ2-1 and V is TRBV5-6; 10 bases match TRBD2. Germline CDR1 SGHDT, CDR2 YYEEEE. V was clipped by 4 bases and J by 2 bases; unmatched bases: 12. This CDR3 spans 18 amino acids. In nucleotides, the CDR3 is TGTGCCAGCAGCCCTGGGCCTAGCGGGAGTGTAGCCTACAATGAGCAGTTCTTC. It specifies CASSPGPSGSVAYNEQFF.

The J gene is TRBJ2-7, the V gene TRBV9, with 9 bases lining up with TRBD2. Trimming took 4 bases from V and 7 from J; bases not matched to a gene: 12. The CDR3 has 15 amino acids. The V gene's germline CDR1 is SGDLS and CDR2 YYNGEE. The CDR3 region is CASSLSGSFPGEQYF. CDR3 in DNA: TGTGCCAGCAGCCTTAGCGGGAGTTTCCCCGGGGAGCAGTACTTC.

V usage is TRBV6-5 and J usage is TRBJ2-1; 10 bases are a match to TRBD1. The V and J ends lost 6 bases and 8 bases, in that order; junction bases with no gene match: 7. This CDR3 region has 14 residues. The germline CDR1 and CDR2 sequences are MNHEY and SVGAGI. The CDR3 DNA follows: TGTGCCAGCAGGCCGGGACAGGGGAGGCATGAGCAGTTCTTC. Residues: CASRPGQGRHEQFF.

The V call is TRBV5-6, the J call TRBJ1-2; tentatively, D is TRBD1 (6 bases). The V end was cut by 4 bases, the J end by 4 bases, with 14 bases between. The CDR3 spans 14 residues. Germline V gives CDR1 SGHDT, CDR2 YYEEEE. The CDR3 coding sequence is TGTGCCAGCAGCAAGCGCGCAGGGGTCTATGGCTACACCTTC. Amino acid sequence: CASSKRAGVYGYTF.

With respect to this clone: Germline and junction disagree at one end, which may indicate a read error. This sequence joins TRBV7-7 and TRBJ2-2, with 12 bases matching TRBD2. Germline V gene lookup returns CDR1 SSHAT and CDR2 FNYEAQ (reference sequence). CDR3 length: 15 amino acids. The CDR3 region has the DNA TGTGCTAGCAGCCCTAGCGGGAGGGCTACCGGGGAGCTGTTTTTT. It translates to CASSPSGRATGELFF.

The table lists this clone with a count of one. The gene calls are TRBV28 and TRBJ2-7; D is unresolved. The germline V gene has CDR1 MDHEN and CDR2 SYDVKM. The V end was cut by 1 base, the J end by 2 bases, with 3 bases between. CDR3 length: 12 residues. CDR3 amino acids: CASSLSAYEQYF. CDR3 sequence (DNA): TGTGCCAGCAGTTTATCTGCCTACGAGCAGTACTTC.

The CDR3 protein is CASLREMNNEQFF. The CDR3 nucleotides are TGTGCCAGCTTGCGGGAGATGAACAATGAGCAGTTCTTC. V gene TRBV18 combines with J gene TRBJ2-1; 7 bases match TRBD2. The CDR3 is made up of 13 amino acids. V shed 7 bases, J shed 5 bases, and the junction held 5 bases outside the gene matches. The germline V gene has CDR1 KGHSH and CDR2 LQKENI.

The CDR3 region is CASSQAPRVETQYF. The CDR3 bases are TGCGCCAGCAGCCAAGCCCCTAGGGTCGAGACCCAGTACTTC. The chain is built from TRBV4-1 and TRBJ2-5; D gene uncertain. The germline gives CDR1 MGHRA, CDR2 YSYEKL. V shed 1 base and J shed 5 bases, with 11 bases lying between them. The CDR3 extends over 14 amino acids.

The chain combines TRBV28 with TRBJ2-6; D gene ambiguous. The V end was cut by 5 bases, the J end by 0 bases, with 8 bases between. CDR1 MDHEN and CDR2 SYDVKM come from the germline V gene. The CDR3 runs to 15 residues. CDR3 DNA sequence: TGTGCCAGCAGTCCCGGAAGCTCTGGGGCCAACGTCCTGACTTTC. It yields the protein CASSPGSSGANVLTF. The full variable domain, with the rest looked up from reference TRBV28 and TRBJ2-6, is DVKVTQSSRYLVKRTGEKVFLECVQDMDHENMFWYRQDPGLGLRLIYFSYDVKMKEKGDIPEGYSVSREKKERFSLILESASTNQTSMYLCASSPGSSGANVLTFGAGSRLTVL.

V and J are TRBV18 and TRBJ1-5; D is undetermined. The germline CDR1 and CDR2 sequences are KGHSH and LQKENI. V lost 6 bases and J 6 bases, leaving 9 bases between the germline ends. The CDR3 contains 12 residues. CDR3: CASSHQPQPQHF. Here the CDR3 DNA reads TGTGCCAGCTCCCACCAACCTCAGCCCCAGCATTTT.

The chain is built from TRBV30 and TRBJ2-3; 11 bases are a match to TRBD2. Germline-derived CDR1 and CDR2 are GTSNPN and SVGIG (reference sequence). The V gene end was trimmed by 3 bases and the J gene end by 4 bases; junction bases not matched to a gene: 0. CDR3 length: 13 amino acids. The CDR3 DNA is TGTGCCTGGAGACTAGCGGGAGCAGATACGCAGTATTTT. This codes for CAWRLAGADTQYF.